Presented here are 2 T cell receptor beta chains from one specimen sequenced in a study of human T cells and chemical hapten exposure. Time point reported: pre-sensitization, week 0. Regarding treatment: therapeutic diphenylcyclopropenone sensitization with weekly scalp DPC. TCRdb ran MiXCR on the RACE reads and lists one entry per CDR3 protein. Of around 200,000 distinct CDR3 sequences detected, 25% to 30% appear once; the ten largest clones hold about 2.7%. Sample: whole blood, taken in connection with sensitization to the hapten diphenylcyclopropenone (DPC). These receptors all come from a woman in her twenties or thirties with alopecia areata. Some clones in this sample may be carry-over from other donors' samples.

The CDR3 DNA follows: TGTGCCAGCAGGACAGGGAATAATTCACCCCTCCACTTT. Protein sequence: CASRTGNNSPLHF. This chain joins TRBV28 and TRBJ1-6; 7 bases are shared with TRBD1. CDR1 and CDR2 (germline): MDHEN, SYDVKM. V lost 6 bases and J lost 5; bases outside the gene matches: 1. This CDR3 region has 13 residues.

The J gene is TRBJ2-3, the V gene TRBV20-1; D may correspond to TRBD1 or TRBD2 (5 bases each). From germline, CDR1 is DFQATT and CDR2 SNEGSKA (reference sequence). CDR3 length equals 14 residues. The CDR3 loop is CRVRGVRAENTQYF. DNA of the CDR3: TGCAGAGTAAGGGGAGTTAGGGCGGAGAATACGCAGTATTTT.